The 27 T cell receptor beta chains listed next were all sequenced from one sample in a study of T-cell reconstitution after alpha-beta-depleted transplantation in children. The library targeted TCRbeta and was prepared with unique molecular identifiers. A single record per CDR3 protein comes from TCRdb applying MiXCR to the PCR reads. The sample contains roughly 50,000 distinct CDR3 sequences, about 40% of which appear only once. Sequences were derived from PBMCs, mostly from graft donor cells, sampled 360 days after TCRalphabeta/CD19-depleted stem cell transplant. The receptors were sampled from a male patient younger than 18 who had a stem cell transplant for acute lymphoblastic leukemia, so the T cells may come from the graft donor.

This clonotype was recorded a few times. The chain is built from TRBV10-3 and TRBJ2-3; 13 bases agree with TRBD2. The CDR3 loop spans 16 amino acids. In germline, CDR1 is ENHRY, CDR2 SYGVKD. Trimming cost V 4 bases and J 4 bases; bases outside gene matches: 5. This CDR3 reads CAISGGGLAGADTQYF. In DNA form, the CDR3 reads TGTGCCATCAGTGGAGGAGGACTAGCGGGAGCAGATACGCAGTATTTT.

This clonotype was counted a few times. The genes are TRBV12-3 or TRBV12-4 and TRBJ2-1; D possibly corresponds to TRBD2 (6 bases). Trimming took 5 bases from V and 13 from J, leaving 15 bases between them. The CDR3 is made up of 12 amino acids. This CDR3 reads CASSLWRGAQFF. CDR3 sequence (DNA): TGTGCCAGCAGTCTGTGGCGCGGGGCACAGTTCTTC.

The genes are TRBV7-3 and TRBJ2-3; a possible D gene is TRBD2 (5 bases). In germline, CDR1 is SGHTA, CDR2 FQGTGA. The CDR3 is made up of 15 amino acids. V was shortened by 5 bases and J by 0 bases, with 12 bases between the two germline ends. CDR3: CASSPSGISTDTQYF. In DNA, the CDR3 is TGTGCCAGCAGCCCGAGCGGAATTAGCACAGATACGCAGTATTTT.

The rearrangement links TRBV11-2 to TRBJ2-3, with TRBD2 identical over 8 bases. Germline loops: CDR1 SGHAT, CDR2 FQNNGV. The J segment lost 1 base and the V segment lost 4 bases, leaving 4 bases of the junction unmatched. The CDR3 spans 15 residues. CDR3 nucleotides: TGTGCCAGCAGCTGGGGAGCGGGGGGCACAGATACGCAGTATTTT. Amino acids: CASSWGAGGTDTQYF.

The gene calls are TRBV20-1 and TRBJ2-1, with TRBD2 matching over 12 bases. The CDR3 sequence is 15 residues long. The germline V gene has CDR1 DFQATT and CDR2 SNEGSKA (reference sequence). Trimming at V came to 5 bases and at J to 4 bases, leaving 6 bases not matched to a gene. DNA of the CDR3: TGCAGTGCTCGCCGACTAGCGGGGGATTACAATGAGCAGTTCTTC. Protein: CSARRLAGDYNEQFF.

The rearrangement links TRBV6-5 to TRBJ2-7, with 7 bases identical to TRBD1. The V and J ends lost 4 bases and 0 bases, in that order; junction bases with no gene match: 6. Germline lookup yields CDR1 MNHEY and CDR2 SVGAGI. The CDR3 has 15 amino acids. The CDR3 DNA follows: TGTGCCAGCAGTTTAGGGACAGACAACTCCTACGAGCAGTACTTC. Its translation is CASSLGTDNSYEQYF.

The chain has TRBV9 and TRBJ2-2, with 12 bases identical to TRBD2. Trimming took 0 bases from V and 3 from J; bases not matched to a gene: 9. CDR1 is SGDLS and CDR2 is YYNGEE in the germline V gene. The CDR3 covers 19 residues. The CDR3 sequence is CASSVAPSGGAGYTGELFF. The CDR3 DNA is TGTGCCAGCAGCGTAGCGCCTAGCGGGGGGGCCGGTTACACCGGGGAGCTGTTTTTT. Looking up the rest from reference TRBV9 and TRBJ2-2 gives the full variable domain: DSGVTQTPKHLITATGQRVTLRCSPRSGDLSVYWYQQSLDQGLQFLIQYYNGEERAKGNILERFSAQQFPDLHSELNLSSLELGDSALYFCASSVAPSGGAGYTGELFFGEGSRLTVL.

The chain carries TRBV12-3 or TRBV12-4 and TRBJ2-1, with D uncertain. V lost 6 bases and J 9 bases, leaving 15 bases between the germline ends. CDR3 length: 13 amino acids. CDR3 sequence (DNA): TGTGCCAGCAGCCCTAGACCCTTTGGTGAGCAGTTCTTC. Its translation is CASSPRPFGEQFF.

The rearrangement links TRBV15 to TRBJ2-5, with 8 bases lining up with TRBD1. Germline lookup yields CDR1 LNHNV and CDR2 YYDKDF (reference sequence). The CDR3 spans 17 residues. The ends lost 2 bases at V and 0 bases at J; junction bases unmatched: 8. In DNA, the CDR3 is TGTGCCACCAGCAGACCTTACAGGGGGAGTTACCAAGAGACCCAGTACTTC. It yields the protein CATSRPYRGSYQETQYF.

The sample holds a few counts of this clonotype. The chain recombines TRBV12-3 or TRBV12-4 with TRBJ2-7; maybe TRBD2 (5 bases). The CDR3 runs 16 residues. V was cut by 3 bases and J by 2 bases, with 17 bases left in between. The DNA of the CDR3 is TGTGCCAGCAGTTTCCCAACGGACTTACTGCCCTACGAGCAGTACTTC. Its translation: CASSFPTDLLPYEQYF.

The chain combines TRBV20-1 with TRBJ2-1, with 11 nucleotides matching TRBD2. Germline V lookup: CDR1 DFQATT, CDR2 SNEGSKA (reference sequence). After removal of 6 bases from V and 6 bases from J, the junction contained 7 bases not matched to a gene. The CDR3 totals 14 residues. The chain's CDR3 is CSANLAGGSNEQFF. DNA of the CDR3: TGCAGTGCAAACCTAGCGGGGGGAAGCAATGAGCAGTTCTTC.

The chain has TRBV20-1 and TRBJ1-3; perhaps TRBD1 as D (5 bases). The CDR3 contains 13 residues. CDR1 and CDR2 (germline): DFQATT, SNEGSKA (reference sequence). V dropped 6 bases and J dropped 2 bases, with 11 bases sitting between them. The CDR3 sequence: CSAQPGPGNTIYF. The CDR3 DNA reads TGCAGTGCACAACCAGGGCCTGGAAACACCATATATTTT.

This clonotype was counted a few times. This chain connects TRBV4-1 to TRBJ2-3; unclear D gene. CDR1 is MGHRA and CDR2 is YSYEKL in the germline V gene. V was cut by 2 bases and J by 4 bases, with 4 bases left in between. The CDR3 runs 12 residues. The CDR3 DNA sequence: TGCGCCAGCAGCCAATATCCAGATACGCAGTATTTT. Encoded protein: CASSQYPDTQYF.

The chain combines TRBV7-9 with TRBJ2-6, with D unclear. The CDR3 runs 15 residues. The V gene's germline CDR1 is SEHNR and CDR2 FQNEAQ (reference sequence). Trimming removed 6 bases at V and 2 bases at J, with 11 bases between. CDR3 region: CASSTERTGANVLTF. The CDR3 DNA is TGTGCCAGCAGTACGGAGAGGACTGGGGCCAACGTCCTGACTTTC.

CDR3 DNA sequence: TGTGCCACCAGTGATAGAGTAGGAAGGTTTGAGCAGTTCTTC. Its translation is CATSDRVGRFEQFF. The rearrangement joins TRBV24-1 to TRBJ2-1; D gene uncertain. CDR3 size: 14 residues. From germline, CDR1 is KGHDR and CDR2 SFDVKD. The ends were cut back, 3 bases at V and 9 bases at J, with 14 bases in the middle.

This chain connects TRBV29-1 to TRBJ2-3; 14 bases fit TRBD2. The germline V gene encodes CDR1 SQVTM and CDR2 ANQGSEA. Unmatched junction bases numbered 8, after V lost 6 bases and J lost 6 bases. The CDR3 is made up of 15 amino acids. As DNA, the CDR3 is TGCAGCGTGGAGACTAGCGGGGGGGCGTTGGATACGCAGTATTTT. Protein product: CSVETSGGALDTQYF.

The chain links TRBV11-1 to TRBJ2-1; 11 nucleotides align to TRBD2. The CDR3 runs to 18 residues. Germline-derived CDR1 and CDR2 are SGHAT and FQDESV (reference sequence). V dropped 4 bases and J dropped 0; count of bases not matched to a gene: 8. The DNA for the CDR3 is TGTGCCAGCAGCTCTTCGACTAGCGGGGATCTCTCCTACAATGAGCAGTTCTTC. The encoded protein is CASSSSTSGDLSYNEQFF.

The chain recombines TRBV13 with TRBJ2-5; TRBD2 is a possible D gene (6 bases). The germline V gene encodes CDR1 PRHDT and CDR2 FYEKMQ (reference sequence). The CDR3 covers 12 residues. Trimming pared 8 bases from V and 0 bases from J, leaving 7 bases between. The CDR3 DNA is TGTGCCAGCGGAGGGAACCAAGAGACCCAGTACTTC. This gives the protein CASGGNQETQYF.

The V call is TRBV7-9, the J call TRBJ1-1; the D gene is possibly TRBD1 (6 bases). The CDR3 length is 13 residues. The ends were cut back, 1 base at V and 9 bases at J, with 12 bases in the middle. From germline, CDR1 is SEHNR and CDR2 FQNEAQ (reference sequence). In DNA, the CDR3 is TGTGCCAGCAGCTTAGAGGGCGGGGGGCAAGCTTTCTTT. Its protein product is CASSLEGGGQAFF.

This chain connects TRBV11-1 to TRBJ1-1, with D possibly matching TRBD1 (5 bases). The V end lost 5 bases, the J end lost 9 bases, and 19 bases lay between the germline ends. Germline CDR1 reads SGHAT; CDR2 reads FQDESV (reference sequence). This CDR3 has 14 amino acids. The CDR3 protein is CASSLEPGTPQAFF. The CDR3 bases are TGTGCCAGCAGCCTCGAACCAGGGACCCCACAAGCTTTCTTT.

This chain links TRBV19 with TRBJ2-2; the D is unclear. This CDR3 contains 14 residues. CDR1 is LNHDA, CDR2 SQIVND, per germline (reference sequence). Trimming stripped 4 bases from V and 6 bases from J, with 12 bases between. The CDR3 loop reads CASSTGWVAGELFF. The CDR3 DNA follows: TGTGCCAGTAGTACGGGTTGGGTAGCCGGGGAGCTGTTTTTT.

The genes are TRBV5-1 and TRBJ1-4; TRBD1 matches 9 bases. The CDR3 length is 16 residues. With V trimmed by 0 bases and J by 5 bases, 5 bases remained unmatched. CDR1 and CDR2 (germline): SGHRS, YFSETQ. Here the CDR3 DNA reads TGCGCCAGCAGCTTGGGACAGGGGGTCATCAATGAAAAACTGTTTTTT. It specifies CASSLGQGVINEKLFF.

J is TRBJ2-7 and V is TRBV9; maybe TRBD1 (6 bases). The CDR3 consists of 15 residues. The ends were cut back, 0 bases at V and 5 bases at J, with 15 bases in the middle. Per germline, CDR1 SGDLS and CDR2 YYNGEE. The CDR3 protein is CASSVGASDRNEQYF. The CDR3 DNA is TGTGCCAGCAGCGTAGGCGCTTCGGACAGAAACGAGCAGTACTTC.

The rearrangement uses TRBV2 and TRBJ1-5, with unresolved D. Trimming left V 6 bases short and J 6 bases short, with 12 bases between. Germline lookup yields CDR1 SNHLY and CDR2 FYNNEI. The CDR3 consists of 13 residues. CDR3 sequence (DNA): TGTGCCAGCAGCGATAGGGTACTTCAGCCCCAGCATTTT. This codes for CASSDRVLQPQHF. The full variable domain, rest sourced from reference TRBV2 and TRBJ1-5, is EPEVTQTPSHQVTQMGQEVILRCVPISNHLYFYWYRQILGQKVEFLVSFYNNEISEKSEIFDDQFSVERPDGSNFTLKIRSTKLEDSAMYFCASSDRVLQPQHFGDGTRLSIL.

This rearrangement joins TRBV4-2 to TRBJ2-7, with 8 bases that match TRBD2. CDR3 length equals 17 residues. Germline CDR1 is LGHNA and CDR2 is YNFKEQ. The junction had 8 bases not matched to a gene; V was cut back by 1 base and J by 0 bases. CDR3 coding DNA: TGTGCCAGCAGCCAAGTCGATCCGGGACTAGTCTCCTACGAGCAGTACTTC. This sequence encodes CASSQVDPGLVSYEQYF.

The rearrangement links TRBV29-1 to TRBJ2-1; 10 bases fit TRBD1. This CDR3 is built from 18 residues. The J segment lost 0 bases and the V segment lost 7 bases, leaving 15 bases of the junction unmatched. CDR1 SQVTM and CDR2 ANQGSEA come from the germline V gene. The CDR3 sequence: CSESRFGTGVSSYNEQFF. Written as DNA, the CDR3 is TGCAGCGAAAGCAGGTTCGGGACAGGGGTAAGCTCCTACAATGAGCAGTTCTTC.

This clonotype has only a few counts. The chain has TRBV18 and TRBJ2-3, with D possibly matching TRBD1 (6 bases). The V gene lost 2 bases and the J gene lost 2 bases, with 20 bases spanning the gap. Germline CDR1 and CDR2: KGHSH and LQKENI. This CDR3 comprises 18 residues. This chain's CDR3 is CASSPRTFRGQLTDTQYF. The DNA for the CDR3 is TGTGCCAGCTCACCAAGAACTTTTAGAGGACAGCTCACAGATACGCAGTATTTT.